Listed here are 17 T cell receptor beta chains from one sample, sequenced in a study of T-cell memory formation after mild COVID-19 (dated by TCRdb to about 2021). Libraries came from 5' RACE. Sequenced using an Illumina NovaSeq 6000. The public reads were quality trimmed at Q25 with fastp and then assembled into clones with MiXCR by TCRdb, keeping productive beta chains. Records with the same CDR3 protein are collapsed into one entry carrying the most frequent genes and DNA. For this sample the table gives some 250,000 distinct CDR3 sequences, of which roughly 17% were detected only once. The ten largest clones take up roughly 23% of the sample. The specimen sequenced was PBMCs or a T cell subset sorted from them (not recorded which). The receptors here all came from a young man who had mild COVID-19 (a few samples of this study predate the infection). The sample titles of this study are shuffled in the database, so cell type and time point are left out; the donor was told from shared clones.

The gene calls are TRBV10-2 and TRBJ2-2; D possibly uses TRBD1 or TRBD2 (5 bases each). Germline CDR1 WSHSY, CDR2 SAAADI. V gave up 3 bases and J gave up 4 bases, with 9 bases separating them. The CDR3 covers 14 residues. The CDR3, as DNA: TGCGCCAGCAGTGAAGAGGGGACCACCGGGGAGCTGTTTTTT. Translated: CASSEEGTTGELFF.

The chain uses TRBV20-1 and TRBJ2-7; 7 positions match TRBD1. The V segment lost 7 bases and the J segment 5 bases; nucleotides outside the gene matches: 8. The CDR3 spans 12 residues. The germline V gene has CDR1 DFQATT and CDR2 SNEGSKA (reference sequence). As DNA, the CDR3 is TGCAGTGTCCAACAGGGGAGTGACGAGCAGTACTTC. Translated, it gives CSVQQGSDEQYF.

The chain has TRBV4-3 and TRBJ2-3; the D gene is possibly TRBD2 (6 bases). The CDR3 contains 15 residues. The ends were cut back, 4 bases at V and 5 bases at J, with 16 bases in the middle. In germline, CDR1 is LGHNA, CDR2 YSLEER. The DNA of the CDR3 is TGCGCCAGCAGCCTGGGAGGACTTTCCGGAGATACGCAGTATTTT. It yields the protein CASSLGGLSGDTQYF.

This chain links TRBV3-1 with TRBJ1-3; D perhaps matches TRBD1 (5 bases). V lost 4 bases, J lost 7 bases, and 26 bases lay in between. Per the germline V gene, CDR1 is LGHDT and CDR2 is YNNKEL (reference sequence). This CDR3 is built from 18 residues. As DNA, the CDR3 is TGTGCCAGCAGCCGAAACTCCCTCCGGCAGGGAAGCCGGAACACCATATATTTT. Protein sequence: CASSRNSLRQGSRNTIYF.

This clonotype was recorded at least ten times. The rearrangement uses TRBV29-1 and TRBJ1-1, with D unresolved. The CDR3 has 14 residues. V lost 3 bases, J lost 1 base, and 12 bases lay in between. Germline CDR1 reads SQVTM; CDR2 reads ANQGSEA. The CDR3 spells CSVEIGMENTEAFF. The CDR3 bases are TGCAGCGTTGAGATAGGGATGGAGAACACTGAAGCTTTCTTT.

The chain employs TRBV19 and TRBJ2-1, with TRBD2 matching over 8 bases. V was pared by 6 bases and J by 2 bases, with 6 bases of the junction left unmatched. Looked up from germline, CDR1 is LNHDA and CDR2 is SQIVND (reference sequence). This CDR3 contains 15 residues. The CDR3 protein is CASRPRGGTYNEQFF. The CDR3 nucleotides are TGTGCCAGTAGACCCCGGGGGGGAACCTACAATGAGCAGTTCTTC. Full variable domain (remainder filled in from reference TRBV19 and TRBJ2-1): DGGITQSPKYLFRKEGQNVTLSCEQNLNHDAMYWYRQDPGQGLRLIYYSQIVNDFQKGDIAEGYSVSREKKESFPLTVTSAQKNPTAFYLCASRPRGGTYNEQFFGPGTRLTVL.

This clonotype was seen at least ten times. V gene TRBV12-3 or TRBV12-4 combines with J gene TRBJ2-4, with 8 bases aligning to TRBD2. The CDR3 runs 17 residues. V lost 3 bases to trimming and J lost 0 bases; unmatched junction nucleotides: 7. CDR3 bases: TGTGCCAGCAGTTTCTCGCGGGGGGACCTAGCCAAAAACATTCAGTACTTC. Its translation: CASSFSRGDLAKNIQYF.

The chain employs TRBV19 and TRBJ2-3, with 8 positions matching TRBD2. CDR1 LNHDA and CDR2 SQIVND come from the germline V gene (reference sequence). With V trimmed by 5 bases and J by 2 bases, 9 bases remained unmatched. This CDR3 is 16 amino acids long. Written as DNA, the CDR3 is TGTGCCAGTAGTGGGACGGAGCGGGGGAACACAGATACGCAGTATTTT. It translates to CASSGTERGNTDTQYF.

CDR3 DNA sequence: TGTGCCATCAGAAACACAGGAGAGGATACGCAGTATTTT. It codes for CAIRNTGEDTQYF. The chain employs TRBV10-3 and TRBJ2-3; the D gene is possibly TRBD1 (5 bases). Germline CDR1 and CDR2: ENHRY and SYGVKD. The CDR3 extends over 13 amino acids. V lost 6 bases, J lost 6 bases, and 13 bases lay in between.

This clonotype was found a few times. The V and J genes are TRBV5-1 and TRBJ2-2, with D unclear. Germline V CDR1 and CDR2: SGHRS, YFSETQ. CDR3 size: 16 residues. Trimming removed 1 base from V and 7 bases from J, with 17 bases in between. In nucleotides, the CDR3 is TGCGCCAGCAGCTTGTCATGGGGTCTCTCAAGCGGGGAGCTGTTTTTT. It encodes CASSLSWGLSSGELFF.

The chain recombines TRBV3-1 with TRBJ1-4; unclear D gene. The V gene lost 0 bases and the J gene lost 0 bases, with 17 bases spanning the gap. The CDR3 spans 19 residues. Germline CDR1 and CDR2: LGHDT and YNNKEL (reference sequence). CDR3 amino acids: CASSQDIPFQVATNEKLFF. The CDR3 DNA is TGTGCCAGCAGCCAAGATATCCCTTTCCAGGTTGCAACTAATGAAAAACTGTTTTTT.

This clonotype occurred a few times. V and J are TRBV21-1 and TRBJ1-4; the table's D gene call, TRBD1, was not cross checked with the DNA. TRBV21-1 is termed a pseudogene. This CDR3 has 13 amino acids. The CDR3: CAIPGPGSEKLFF. The CDR3 DNA follows: TGTGCCATACCGGGACCCGGGAGTGAAAAACTGTTTTTT.

This clonotype has only a few counts. This chain joins TRBV9 and TRBJ2-1, with D possibly being TRBD2 (6 bases). V was pared by 0 bases and J by 0 bases, with 7 bases between. CDR1 is SGDLS and CDR2 is YYNGEE in the germline V gene. This CDR3 contains 15 residues. The CDR3 nucleotides are TGTGCCAGCAGCGTAGCGGGGGACTCCTACAATGAGCAGTTCTTC. Translated, it gives CASSVAGDSYNEQFF. The full variable domain, rest sourced from reference TRBV9 and TRBJ2-1, is DSGVTQTPKHLITATGQRVTLRCSPRSGDLSVYWYQQSLDQGLQFLIQYYNGEERAKGNILERFSAQQFPDLHSELNLSSLELGDSALYFCASSVAGDSYNEQFFGPGTRLTVL.

This clonotype came up many times. The gene calls are TRBV5-1 and TRBJ1-2; D gene ambiguous. V was cut by 0 bases and J by 2 bases, with 8 bases left in between. CDR1 SGHRS and CDR2 YFSETQ come from the germline V gene. CDR3 length: 14 residues. The CDR3 loop reads CASSLVSVNYGYTF. CDR3 DNA sequence: TGCGCCAGCAGCTTGGTTTCGGTAAACTATGGCTACACCTTC.

This clonotype was seen more than once but under ten times. Here the CDR3 DNA reads TGTGCCACCAGTGACCCAAGACAGGGGAAGACCGGGGAGCTGTTTTTT. It encodes CATSDPRQGKTGELFF. The chain joins TRBV24-1 to TRBJ2-2; 8 nucleotides match TRBD1. The ends lost 4 bases at V and 5 bases at J; junction bases unmatched: 8. This CDR3 comprises 16 residues. Looked up from germline, CDR1 is KGHDR and CDR2 is SFDVKD.

The chain is built from TRBV5-1 and TRBJ2-3, with TRBD2 matching over 9 bases. Germline loops: CDR1 SGHRS, CDR2 YFSETQ. V lost 0 bases, J lost 2 bases, and 4 bases stayed unmatched. The CDR3 length is 16 residues. CDR3 residues: CASSLGAGGDTDTQYF. Here the CDR3 DNA reads TGCGCCAGCAGCTTGGGTGCGGGGGGGGACACAGATACGCAGTATTTT.

Ten or more counts support this clonotype. The gene calls are TRBV4-1 and TRBJ2-5, with D tentatively TRBD1 or TRBD2 (5 bases each). The CDR3 contains 17 residues. V was shortened by 0 bases and J by 0 bases, with 14 bases between the two germline ends. From germline, CDR1 is MGHRA and CDR2 YSYEKL. The CDR3 region has the DNA TGCGCCAGCAGCCAAGATGGGGGTCCGCGGGACCAAGAGACCCAGTACTTC. It codes for CASSQDGGPRDQETQYF.